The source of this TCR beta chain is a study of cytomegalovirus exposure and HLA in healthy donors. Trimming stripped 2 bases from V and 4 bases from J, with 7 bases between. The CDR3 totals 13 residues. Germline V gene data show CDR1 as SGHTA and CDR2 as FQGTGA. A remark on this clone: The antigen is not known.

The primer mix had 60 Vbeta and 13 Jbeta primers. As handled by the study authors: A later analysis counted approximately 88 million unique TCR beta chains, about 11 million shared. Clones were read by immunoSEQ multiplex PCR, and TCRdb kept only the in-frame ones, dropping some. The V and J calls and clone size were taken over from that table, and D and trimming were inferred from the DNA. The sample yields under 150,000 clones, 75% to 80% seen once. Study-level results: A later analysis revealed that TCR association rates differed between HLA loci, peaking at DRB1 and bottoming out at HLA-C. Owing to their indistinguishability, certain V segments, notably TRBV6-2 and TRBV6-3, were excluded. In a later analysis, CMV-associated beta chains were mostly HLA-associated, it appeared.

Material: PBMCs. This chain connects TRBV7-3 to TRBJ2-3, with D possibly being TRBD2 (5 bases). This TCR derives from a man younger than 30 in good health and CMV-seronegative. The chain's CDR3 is CASSLEAADTQYF. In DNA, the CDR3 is TGTGCCAGCAGCTTAGAAGCGGCAGATACGCAGTATTTT.